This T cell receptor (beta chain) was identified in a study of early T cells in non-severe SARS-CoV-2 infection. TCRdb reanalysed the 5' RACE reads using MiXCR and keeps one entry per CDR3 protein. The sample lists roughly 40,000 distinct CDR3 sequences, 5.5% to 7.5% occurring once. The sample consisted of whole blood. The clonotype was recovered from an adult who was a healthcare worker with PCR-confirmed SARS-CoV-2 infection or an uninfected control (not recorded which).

The CDR3 is CSARDVIKQPNTEAFF. The CDR3 DNA is TGCAGTGCTAGAGATGTTATCAAACAGCCGAACACTGAAGCTTTCTTT. The chain links TRBV20-1 to TRBJ1-1; D call uncertain. The V gene lost 0 bases and the J gene lost 1 base, with 15 bases spanning the gap. Germline V CDR1 and CDR2: DFQATT, SNEGSKA (reference sequence). The CDR3 contains 16 residues.